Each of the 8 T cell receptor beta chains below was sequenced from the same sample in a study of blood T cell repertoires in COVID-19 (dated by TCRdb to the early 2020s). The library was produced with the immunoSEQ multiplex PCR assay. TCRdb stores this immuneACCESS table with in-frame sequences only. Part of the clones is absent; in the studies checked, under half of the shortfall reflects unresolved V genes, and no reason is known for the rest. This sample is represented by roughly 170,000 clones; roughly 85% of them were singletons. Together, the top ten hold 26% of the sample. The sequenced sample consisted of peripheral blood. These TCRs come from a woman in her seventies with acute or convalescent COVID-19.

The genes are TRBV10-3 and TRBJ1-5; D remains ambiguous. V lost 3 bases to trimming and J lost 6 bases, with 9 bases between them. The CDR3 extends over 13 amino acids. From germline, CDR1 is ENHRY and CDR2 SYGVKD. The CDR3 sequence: CAISEVGGQPQHF. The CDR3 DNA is TGTGCCATCAGTGAAGTGGGAGGTCAGCCCCAGCATTTT.

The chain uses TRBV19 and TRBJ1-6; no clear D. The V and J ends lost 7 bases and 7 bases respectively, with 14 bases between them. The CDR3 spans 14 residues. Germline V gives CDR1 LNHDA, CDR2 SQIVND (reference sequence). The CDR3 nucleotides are TGTGCCAGTACCGAGGTTGGGAGCAATTCACCCCTCCACTTT. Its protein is CASTEVGSNSPLHF.

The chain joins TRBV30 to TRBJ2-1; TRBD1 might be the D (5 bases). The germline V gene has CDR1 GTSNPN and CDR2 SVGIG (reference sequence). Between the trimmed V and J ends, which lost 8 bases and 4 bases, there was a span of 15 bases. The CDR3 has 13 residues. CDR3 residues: CAGATTRYNEQFF. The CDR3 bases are TGTGCCGGGGCTACAACGCGGTACAATGAGCAGTTCTTC.

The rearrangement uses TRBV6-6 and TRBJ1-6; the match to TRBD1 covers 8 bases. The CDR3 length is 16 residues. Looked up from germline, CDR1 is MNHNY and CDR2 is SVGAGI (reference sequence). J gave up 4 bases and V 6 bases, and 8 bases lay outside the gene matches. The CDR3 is CASRFGQGPYNSPLHF. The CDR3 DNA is TGTGCCAGCAGGTTCGGACAGGGCCCTTATAATTCACCCCTCCACTTT.

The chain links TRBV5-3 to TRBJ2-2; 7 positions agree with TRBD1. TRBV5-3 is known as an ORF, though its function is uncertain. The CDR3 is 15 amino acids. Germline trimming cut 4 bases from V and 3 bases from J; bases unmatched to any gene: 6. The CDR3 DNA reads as TGTGCCAGAAGCCAGGGACAGAACTACACCGGGGAGCTGTTTTTT. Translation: CARSQGQNYTGELFF.

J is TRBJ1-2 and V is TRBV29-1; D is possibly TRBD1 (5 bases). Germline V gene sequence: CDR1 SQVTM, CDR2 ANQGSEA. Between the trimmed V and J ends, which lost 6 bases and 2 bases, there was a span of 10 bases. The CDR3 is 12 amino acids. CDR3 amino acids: CSVSGGNYGYTF. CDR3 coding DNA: TGCAGCGTGTCGGGGGGGAACTATGGCTACACCTTC. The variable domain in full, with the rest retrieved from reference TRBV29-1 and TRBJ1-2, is SAVISQKPSRDICQRGTSLTIQCQVDSQVTMMFWYRQQPGQSLTLIATANQGSEATYESGFVIDKFPISRPNLTFSTLTVSNMSPEDSSIYLCSVSGGNYGYTFGSGTRLTVV.

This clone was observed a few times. The chain's CDR3 is CSVESREQYNEQFF. The CDR3, as DNA: TGCAGCGTTGAATCGCGGGAGCAGTACAATGAGCAGTTCTTC. The chain employs TRBV29-1 and TRBJ2-1; 7 nucleotides agree with TRBD2. Germline V lookup: CDR1 SQVTM, CDR2 ANQGSEA. This CDR3 has 14 residues. V dropped 2 bases and J dropped 4; count of bases not matched to a gene: 5.

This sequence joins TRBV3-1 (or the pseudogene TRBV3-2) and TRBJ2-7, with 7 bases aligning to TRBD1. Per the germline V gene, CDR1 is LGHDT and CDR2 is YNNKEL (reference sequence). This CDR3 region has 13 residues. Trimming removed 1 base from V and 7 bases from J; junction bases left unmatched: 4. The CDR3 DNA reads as TGTGCCAGCAGCCAAGCCCGGGACAGTGAGCAGTACTTC. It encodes CASSQARDSEQYF.